This T cell receptor beta chain was sequenced in a study of spatial heterogeneity in lung cancer (dated by TCRdb to between 2018 and 2021). Some background on the complete study: Samples were obtained from over 70 patients with early-stage, untreated non-small cell lung cancer from the lung TRACERx cohort. Follow-up PBMC samples were sequenced whenever the samples were available, and the median time to follow-up was roughly 2 years after resection. More beta-chain than alpha-chain transcripts were consistently detected, likely reflecting higher beta-chain transcript abundance. In the raw uncorrected reads, each unique combination of TCR and UMI appeared more than ten times on average. In non-small cell lung cancer, the study made a quantitative comparison of TCR alpha and beta repertoires among multiple tumor regions, matched nontumor lung and blood. The study linked features of the TCR repertoire to counts of nonsynonymous mutations, which were determined by whole-exome sequencing of tumor tissue. At surgery, both alpha and beta chains were TCR-sequenced in roughly 230 tumor regions, 63 to 80 matched nontumor lung samples and just over 55 PBMC samples. The investigation overall reported the following: Ubiquitous expanded tumor TCRs showed up in blood more often at tumor resection than at routine follow-up. Additional single-cell paired TCR alpha and beta sequencing was considered necessary to confirm, at a functional level, the hypothesis that regional TCRs recognize regional mutations. Only 14 to 15 patients were included in the comparisons of baseline and follow-up blood repertoires.

In the case of this clonotype: What this receptor recognizes is not known. No much larger clone is present one base from it, and per-base qualities are unavailable.

Library generation was performed with 5' RACE. Reads for this sample came from a NextSeq 500. The TCR library protocol attached a unique molecular identifier to each TCR cDNA molecule to allow correction of PCR and sequencing errors. Regarding the original processing steps: TCR identification, UMI-based error correction and CDR3 extraction were performed with Decombinator tools. Expanded TCRs were defined as those above a frequency of 2 per 1,000, corresponding to the top 1% of the tumor frequency distribution. Renyi diversity was calculated using the R vegan package after each repertoire was subsampled 100 times to 5,000 TCRs. CDR3 similarity networks were constructed using string-kernel similarity of amino acid triplets, with links drawn between CDR3s whose pairwise similarity was above 0.82. The public reads were quality trimmed at Q25 with fastp and then assembled into clones with MiXCR by TCRdb, keeping productive beta chains. Rows are combined by CDR3 protein, so each entry shows the most common genes and DNA. TCRdb, not the original authors, processed these V and J calls. The sample has about 43,000 distinct CDR3 sequences on record, 22% of them singletons. Of the sample, less than 8.5% falls within the top ten clones.

The sample's time point label, decoded: blood at routine non-recurrence follow-up after resection. Without any cell sorting, TCR sequencing was performed on whole RNA extracted either from tumor and nontumor lung tissue or from cryopreserved PBMC samples. Only patients with enough RNA available from two or more tumor regions were chosen for TCR sequencing. The germline V gene gives CDR1 as SGHAT and CDR2 as FQNNGV. The CDR3 measures 13 amino acids from cysteine to phenylalanine. Of all the DNA, just the CDR3 is kept, 39 bases in frame from base 1. Relative to germline, V is 4 bases shorter and J is 3 bases shorter, with 7 bases between their ends.

This specimen consisted of PBMCs, obtained at follow-up. The TCR comes from a female donor with early-stage non-small cell lung cancer. Recombination joined TRBV11-2 with TRBJ1-5; the D gene is not confidently resolved. The bases read TGTGCCAGCAGCTATACATTCAATCAGCCCCAGCATTTT. It codes for CASSYTFNQPQHF.